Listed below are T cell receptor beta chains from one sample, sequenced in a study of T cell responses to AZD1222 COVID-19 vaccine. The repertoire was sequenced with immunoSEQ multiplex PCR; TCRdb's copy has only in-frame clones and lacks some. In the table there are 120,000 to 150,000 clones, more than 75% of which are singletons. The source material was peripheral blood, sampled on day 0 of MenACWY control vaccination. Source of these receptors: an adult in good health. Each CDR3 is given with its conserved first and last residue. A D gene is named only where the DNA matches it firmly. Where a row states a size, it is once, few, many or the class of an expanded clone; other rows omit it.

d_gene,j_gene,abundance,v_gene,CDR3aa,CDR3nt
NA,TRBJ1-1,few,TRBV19,CASQQATLSTEAFF,TGTGCCAGTCAACAGGCTACCCTGAGCACTGAAGCTTTCTTT
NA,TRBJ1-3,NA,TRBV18,CASSPGGKRTGNTIYF,TGTGCCAGCTCACCAGGGGGGAAGAGAACTGGAAACACCATATATTTT
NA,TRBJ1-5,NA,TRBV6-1,CASSEQQGYQPQHF,TGTGCCAGCAGTGAACAACAGGGATATCAGCCCCAGCATTTT
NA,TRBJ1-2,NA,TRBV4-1,CASSQDGNIRGGSYYGYTF,TGCGCCAGCAGCCAAGATGGGAACATTAGGGGGGGCTCCTACTATGGCTACACCTTC
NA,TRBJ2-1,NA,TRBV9,CASSVSTNEQFF,TGTGCCAGCAGCGTTAGTACAAATGAGCAGTTCTTC
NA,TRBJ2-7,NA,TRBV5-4,CASSLEGGDYEQYF,TGTGCCAGCAGCTTGGAGGGTGGGGACTACGAGCAGTACTTC
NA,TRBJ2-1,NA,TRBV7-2,CASSLLAAFNNEQFF,TGTGCCAGCAGCCTACTAGCCGCCTTTAACAATGAGCAGTTCTTC
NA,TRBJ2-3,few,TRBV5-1,CASSLFLSRDTQYF,TGCGCCAGCAGCTTGTTCCTCTCAAGAGATACGCAGTATTTT
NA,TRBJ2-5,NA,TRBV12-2,CASRLVNGEGQETQYF,TGTGCAAGTCGCTTAGTAAACGGAGAGGGCCAAGAGACCCAGTACTTC
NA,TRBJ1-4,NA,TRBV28,CASSTTNEKLFF,TGTGCCAGCAGTACGACGAATGAAAAACTGTTTTTT
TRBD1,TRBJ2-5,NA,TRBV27,CASSFDLTGVPQETQYF,TGTGCCAGCAGTTTTGATCTCACAGGGGTCCCCCAAGAGACCCAGTACTTC
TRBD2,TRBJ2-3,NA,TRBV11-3,CASSSSGGTDTQYF,TGTGCCAGCAGTTCAAGCGGGGGCACAGATACGCAGTATTTT
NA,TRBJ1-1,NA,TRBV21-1,CASTEGDTEAFF,TGTGCCAGCACGGAGGGCGACACTGAAGCTTTCTTT
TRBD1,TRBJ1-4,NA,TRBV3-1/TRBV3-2,CASSQSQGVPNEKLFF,TGTGCCAGCAGCCAATCACAGGGGGTCCCTAATGAAAAACTGTTTTTT
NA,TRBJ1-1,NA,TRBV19,CASSVADRSTEAFF,TGTGCCAGTAGTGTGGCCGACAGGAGCACTGAAGCTTTCTTT
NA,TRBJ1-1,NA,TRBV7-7,CASSLWGKLWAEAEAFF,TGTGCCAGCAGCTTATGGGGCAAATTGTGGGCTGAGGCTGAAGCTTTCTTT
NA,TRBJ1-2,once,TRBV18,CASSSQGQGGYTF,TGTGCCAGCTCATCTCAGGGGCAGGGTGGCTACACCTTC
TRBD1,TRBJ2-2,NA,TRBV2,CASRSGTAPTGELFF,TGTGCCAGCAGGTCCGGGACAGCCCCGACCGGGGAGCTGTTTTTT
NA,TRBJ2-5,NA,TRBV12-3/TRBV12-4,CASSRGTQETQYF,TGTGCCAGCAGCCGGGGGACTCAGGAGACCCAGTACTTC
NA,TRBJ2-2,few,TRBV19,CASSIGSPFNTGELFF,TGTGCCAGTAGTATTGGCAGTCCGTTTAACACCGGGGAGCTGTTTTTT
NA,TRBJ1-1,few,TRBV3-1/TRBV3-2,CASSQDTLDLNTEAFF,TGTGCCAGCAGCCAAGACACATTAGATCTGAACACTGAAGCTTTCTTT
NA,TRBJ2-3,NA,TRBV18,CASSPRQGSTDTQYF,TGTGCCAGCTCACCCCGCCAGGGAAGCACAGATACGCAGTATTTT
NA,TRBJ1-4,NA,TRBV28,CASSLVGHNEKLFF,TGTGCCAGCAGTTTGGTGGGACATAATGAAAAACTGTTTTTT
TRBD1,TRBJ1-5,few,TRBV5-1,CASSPTGKEPQHF,TGCGCCAGCAGCCCGACAGGGAAGGAGCCCCAGCATTTT
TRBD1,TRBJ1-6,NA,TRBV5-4,CASSQGTGGWYNSPLHF,TGTGCCAGCAGCCAAGGGACAGGGGGCTGGTATAATTCACCCCTCCACTTT
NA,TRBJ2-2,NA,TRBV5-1,CASSWGQPKNTGELFF,TGCGCCAGCAGCTGGGGGCAGCCCAAAAACACCGGGGAGCTGTTTTTT
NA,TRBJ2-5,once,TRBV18,CASSREETQYF,TGTGCCAGCTCACGGGAAGAGACCCAGTACTTC
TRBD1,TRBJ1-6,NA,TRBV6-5,CASLEGQNNSPLHF,TGTGCCAGTCTCGAGGGACAGAATAATTCACCCCTCCACTTT
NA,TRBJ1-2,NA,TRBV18,CASSPPRETGANYGYTF,TGTGCCAGCTCACCACCGAGGGAAACGGGGGCTAACTATGGCTACACCTTC
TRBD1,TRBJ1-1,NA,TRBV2,CASSGRQGSTLVTEAFF,TGTGCCAGCAGTGGACGACAGGGTTCGACCCTAGTCACTGAAGCTTTCTTT
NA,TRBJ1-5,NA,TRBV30,CAWSGTANQPQHF,TGTGCCTGGAGTGGGACAGCTAATCAGCCCCAGCATTTT
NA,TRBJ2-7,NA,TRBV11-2,CASRPSSGPYEQYF,TGTGCCAGCAGGCCGAGTTCGGGGCCCTACGAGCAGTACTTC
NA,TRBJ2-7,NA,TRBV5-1,CASSLGGPGEQYF,TGCGCCAGCAGCTTGGGGGGCCCAGGCGAGCAGTACTTC
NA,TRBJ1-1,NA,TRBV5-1,CASSLGVGLNTEAFF,TGCGCCAGCAGCTTGGGGGTAGGCTTGAACACTGAAGCTTTCTTT
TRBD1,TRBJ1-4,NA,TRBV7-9,CASSKQGANEKLFF,TGTGCCAGCAGCAAACAGGGGGCTAATGAAAAACTGTTTTTT
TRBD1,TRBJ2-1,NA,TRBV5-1,CASTRTGEAYNEQFF,TGCGCCAGCACCAGGACAGGTGAAGCGTACAATGAGCAGTTCTTC
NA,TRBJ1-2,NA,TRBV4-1,CASSQEESYYGYTF,TGCGCCAGCAGCCAAGAAGAGAGTTACTATGGCTACACCTTC
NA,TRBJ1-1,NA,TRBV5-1,CASSLGTRAEAFF,TGCGCCAGCAGCTTGGGGACCAGGGCAGAAGCTTTCTTT
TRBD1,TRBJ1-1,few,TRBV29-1,CSVNKGTGNTEAFF,TGCAGCGTTAATAAAGGGACAGGGAACACTGAAGCTTTCTTT
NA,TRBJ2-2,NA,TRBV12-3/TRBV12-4,CASKLAGELFF,TGTGCCAGCAAACTGGCCGGGGAGCTGTTTTTT
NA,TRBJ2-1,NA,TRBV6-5,CASRTDRSSYNEQFF,TGTGCCAGCAGAACCGACAGGAGCTCCTACAATGAGCAGTTCTTC
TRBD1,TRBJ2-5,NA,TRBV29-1,CSVADPGQIYF,TGCAGCGTGGCCGATCCGGGACAGATCTACTTC
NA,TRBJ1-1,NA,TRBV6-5,CASRDRSILGTEAFF,TGTGCCAGCAGGGACAGAAGTATACTGGGCACTGAAGCTTTCTTT
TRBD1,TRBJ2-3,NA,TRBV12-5,CASGLVLTGDVVVDTQYF,TGTGCTAGTGGTTTGGTACTCACAGGGGATGTAGTTGTGGATACGCAGTATTTT
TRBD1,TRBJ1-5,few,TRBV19,CASSIGTGGGQPQHF,TGTGCCAGTAGTATAGGGACAGGGGGCGGTCAGCCCCAGCATTTT
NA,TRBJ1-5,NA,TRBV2,CASGGQPQHF,TGTGCCAGCGGGGGTCAGCCCCAGCATTTT
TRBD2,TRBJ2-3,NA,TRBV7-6,CASSLLAGGTDTQYF,TGTGCCAGCAGCCTTCTAGCGGGGGGCACAGATACGCAGTATTTT
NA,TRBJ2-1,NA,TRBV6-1,CASSEWGENNEQFF,TGTGCCAGCAGTGAATGGGGGGAGAACAATGAGCAGTTCTTC
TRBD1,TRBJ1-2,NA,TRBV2,CASRDRETNYGYTF,TGTGCCAGCAGAGACAGGGAAACTAACTATGGCTACACCTTC
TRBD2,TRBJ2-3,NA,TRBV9,CASSVGLIGRDTQYF,TGTGCCAGCAGCGTAGGTTTGATCGGGAGGGATACGCAGTATTTT
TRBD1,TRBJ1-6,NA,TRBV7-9,CASSPDRGSPLHF,TGTGCCAGCAGCCCGGACAGGGGATCACCCCTCCACTTT
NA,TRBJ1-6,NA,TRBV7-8,CASSYPMWGNNSPLHF,TGTGCCAGCAGCTACCCCATGTGGGGGAATAATTCACCCCTCCACTTT
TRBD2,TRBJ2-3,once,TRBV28,CASYGGAGDTQYF,TGTGCCAGTTACGGGGGGGCCGGGGATACGCAGTATTTT
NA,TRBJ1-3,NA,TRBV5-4,CASSLDRTSADTIYF,TGTGCCAGCAGCTTGGATAGGACATCAGCAGACACCATATATTTT
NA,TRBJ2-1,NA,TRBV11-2,CASSHEVGRGNEQFF,TGTGCCAGCAGCCACGAGGTGGGCAGGGGTAATGAGCAGTTCTTC